The 3 T cell receptor beta chains listed next were all sequenced from one sample in a study of blood T cells in healthy people across ages. The use of a sample-barcoded 5' primer and a J-beta primer mix characterized a second PCR of about 7 to 12 cycles. TCRdb re-derived calls from the 5' RACE reads in MiXCR, one entry per CDR3 protein. The sample contains around 900,000 distinct CDR3 sequences, 51% of which appear only once. The source material was blood. The receptors stem from a woman aged 55-69 years in good health.

The chain couples TRBV5-6 to TRBJ2-4; D is uncertain. The better agreement between TRBJ2-7 and the DNA end casts doubt on the J call. Germline lookup yields CDR1 SGHDT and CDR2 YYEEEE. The CDR3 consists of 14 residues. CDR3 bases: TGTGCCAGCAGCACCGGATGGGGAAACTGCGAGCAGTACTTC. It specifies CASSTGWGNCEQYF.

This sequence joins TRBV6-6 and TRBJ2-1; 7 bases fit TRBD1. This CDR3 spans 13 amino acids. The V and J ends lost 8 bases and 4 bases, in that order; junction bases with no gene match: 5. Germline CDR1 reads MNHNY; CDR2 reads SVGAGI (reference sequence). CDR3 sequence reads: CASAGTDYNEQFF. The CDR3 DNA sequence: TGTGCCAGCGCAGGGACAGATTACAATGAGCAGTTCTTC.

The J gene is TRBJ1-1, the V gene TRBV20-1, with 11 bases fitting TRBD1. In germline, CDR1 is DFQATT, CDR2 SNEGSKA (reference sequence). CDR3 length equals 13 residues. The J segment lost 5 bases and the V segment lost 6 bases, leaving 5 bases of the junction unmatched. In DNA, the CDR3 is TGCAGTGCAGAGGACAGGGGGCCGACTGAAGCTTTCTTT. Translating gives CSAEDRGPTEAFF.